Sequencing of this T cell receptor (beta chain) was carried out in a study of shared clonotypes between healthy human individuals. This CDR3 has 13 amino acids. Germline-derived CDR1 and CDR2 are SGHKS and YYEKEE (reference sequence). Trimming took off 2 bases at V and 5 bases at J, with 9 bases between the two ends. Clones were sequenced by immunoSEQ multiplex PCR, and TCRdb holds only the in-frame ones, with some missing. This table holds about 1.1 million clones, approximately 78% found once. Sequenced sample: memory CD4+ T cells from PBMCs. As for subset: CD45RA-negative fraction. The sequence was collected from a man aged 18 to 35 in good health. Some clones in this sample may be carry-over from other donors' samples. The gene calls are TRBV5-5 and TRBJ2-3; D gene uncertain. As DNA, the CDR3 is TGTGCCAGCAGCTTTTCGGTTATAGATACGCAGTATTTT. Amino acids: CASSFSVIDTQYF. Full variable domain (missing parts from reference TRBV5-5 and TRBJ2-3): DAGVTQSPTHLIKTRGQQVTLRCSPISGHKSVSWYQQVLGQGPQFIFQYYEKEERGRGNFPDRFSARQFPNYSSELNVNALLLGDSALYLCASSFSVIDTQYFGPGTRLTVL.